This record looks at one T cell receptor beta chain sequence and its context. What it binds is not known. This entry comes from a study of Ad26.COV2.S vaccination and SARS-CoV-2 variants. Treatment of the sample: about 20 received Ad26.COV2.S at low or high dose, single or two shots; several received placebo; per-sample allocation not given. Sampling took place 63 days after the first vaccine or placebo injection. Overall study results and limits: Reportedly, spike-specific CD8+ and CD4+ T cell responses achieved substantial breadth once vaccination had taken place. Non-spike TCR breadth did not differ much between vaccine and placebo recipients.

V was trimmed by 3 bases and J by 7 bases, leaving 7 bases between them. Germline V gives CDR1 SGHTA, CDR2 FQGNSA. CDR3 length: 12 amino acids. Assay: immunoSEQ multiplex PCR; the TCRdb copy retains only in-frame clones and omits some. Counted here are 350,000 to 550,000 clones, 89% occurring once; the ten biggest clones make up 2.5%. The sequencing used peripheral blood, collected in a trial of Ad26.COV2.S vaccine versus placebo. The chain joins TRBV7-2 to TRBJ2-1; TRBD2 might be the D (6 bases). This receptor was obtained from a person between 18 and 59 years old who received the Ad26.COV2.S COVID-19 vaccine or a placebo. The CDR3 sequence: CASSLRENEQFF. For the CDR3, the DNA is TGTGCCAGCAGCTTGCGGGAAAATGAGCAGTTCTTC.